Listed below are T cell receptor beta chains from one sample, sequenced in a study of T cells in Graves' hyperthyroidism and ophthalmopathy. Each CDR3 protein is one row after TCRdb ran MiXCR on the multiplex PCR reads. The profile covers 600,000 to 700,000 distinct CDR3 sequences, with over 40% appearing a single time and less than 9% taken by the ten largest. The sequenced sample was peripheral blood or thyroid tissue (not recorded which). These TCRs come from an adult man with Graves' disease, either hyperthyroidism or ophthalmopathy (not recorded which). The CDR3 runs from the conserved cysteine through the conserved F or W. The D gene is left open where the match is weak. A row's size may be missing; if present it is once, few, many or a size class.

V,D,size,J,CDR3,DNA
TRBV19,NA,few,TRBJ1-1,CASSTPSRTNTEAFF,TGTGCCAGTAGTACCCCTTCACGGACGAACACTGAAGCTTTCTTT
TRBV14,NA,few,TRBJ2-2,CASRRSDDSFTGELFF,TGTGCCAGCAGAAGATCCGACGACAGTTTCACCGGGGAGCTGTTTTTT
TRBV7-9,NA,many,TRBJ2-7,CASSSPGGEQYF,TGTGCCAGCAGCTCCCCCGGGGGCGAGCAGTACTTC
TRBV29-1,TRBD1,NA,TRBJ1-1,CSVRTGGTTLNTEAFF,TGCAGCGTGAGGACAGGGGGCACGACCCTCAACACTGAAGCTTTCTTT
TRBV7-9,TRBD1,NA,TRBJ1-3,CASSFPGGDTIYF,TGTGCCAGCAGCTTCCCAGGGGGGGACACCATATATTTT
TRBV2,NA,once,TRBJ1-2,CASSEWGALGGYTF,TGTGCCAGCAGTGAGTGGGGGGCGTTAGGTGGCTACACCTTC
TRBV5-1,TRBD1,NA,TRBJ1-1,CASRPFGQENTEAFF,TGCGCCAGCCGCCCATTCGGACAGGAAAACACTGAAGCTTTCTTT
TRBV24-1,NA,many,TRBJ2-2,CATSGGYGKSTGELFF,TGTGCCACCAGTGGGGGGTACGGCAAGAGCACCGGGGAGCTGTTTTTT
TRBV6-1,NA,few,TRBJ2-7,CASSYGAEDPSSYEQYF,TGTGCCAGCAGTTACGGGGCCGAGGACCCAAGCTCCTACGAGCAGTACTTC
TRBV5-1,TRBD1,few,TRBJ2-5,CASSTWTGGGETQYF,TGCGCCAGCAGCACTTGGACAGGGGGCGGTGAGACCCAGTACTTC
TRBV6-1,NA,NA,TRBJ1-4,CASKFDSPNEKLFF,TGTGCCAGCAAGTTCGACAGCCCTAATGAAAAACTGTTTTTT
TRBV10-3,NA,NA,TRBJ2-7,CAISESGVGTSQHF,TGTGCCATCAGTGAGTCTGGGGTTGGGACTTCGCAGCACTTC
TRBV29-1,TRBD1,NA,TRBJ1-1,CSVGRGLGNTEAFF,TGCAGCGTTGGGAGGGGGCTCGGGAACACTGAAGCTTTCTTT
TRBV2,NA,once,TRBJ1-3,CAISEATGNTIYF,TGTGCCATCAGTGAGGCGACGGGGAACACCATATATTTT
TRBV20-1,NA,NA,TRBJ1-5,CSAGFWQPQHF,TGCAGTGCAGGGTTCTGGCAGCCCCAGCATTTT
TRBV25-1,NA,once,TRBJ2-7,CASSAREIRVTEQYF,TGTGCCAGCAGTGCTAGAGAGATTAGGGTTACCGAGCAGTACTTC